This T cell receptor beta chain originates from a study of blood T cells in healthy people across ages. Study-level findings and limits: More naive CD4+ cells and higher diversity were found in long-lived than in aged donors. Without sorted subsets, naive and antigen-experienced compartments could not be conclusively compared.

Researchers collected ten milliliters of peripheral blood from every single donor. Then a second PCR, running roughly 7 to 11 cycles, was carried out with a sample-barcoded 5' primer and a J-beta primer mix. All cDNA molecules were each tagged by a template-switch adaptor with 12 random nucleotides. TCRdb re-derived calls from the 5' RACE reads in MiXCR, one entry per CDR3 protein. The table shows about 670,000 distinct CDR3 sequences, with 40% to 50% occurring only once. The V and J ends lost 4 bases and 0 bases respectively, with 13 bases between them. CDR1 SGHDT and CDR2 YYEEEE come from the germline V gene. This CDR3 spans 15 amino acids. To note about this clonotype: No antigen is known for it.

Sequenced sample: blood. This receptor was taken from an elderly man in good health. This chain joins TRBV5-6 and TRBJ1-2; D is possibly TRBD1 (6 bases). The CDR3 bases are TGTGCCAGCAGCCCCACGGACAGAGCTAACTATGGCTACACCTTC. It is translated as CASSPTDRANYGYTF. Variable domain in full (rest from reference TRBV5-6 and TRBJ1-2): DAGVTQSPTHLIKTRGQQVTLRCSPKSGHDTVSWYQQALGQGPQFIFQYYEEEERQRGNFPDRFSGHQFPNYSSELNVNALLLGDSALYLCASSPTDRANYGYTFGSGTRLTVV.